These T cell receptor beta chains were read from a single sample in a study of T cells in localized non-small cell lung cancer. TCRdb's table, derived via immunoSEQ multiplex PCR, lists solely in-frame clones and lacks some. The sample carries 38,000 or so clones, about nine tenths recorded once. The sequencing used peripheral blood mononuclear cells, collected before any cancer treatment. These receptors all stem from a male donor older than 55 with stage II lung adenocarcinoma. CDR3s include the opening cysteine and the closing phenylalanine or tryptophan. The D gene is left open where the match is weak. The size of a clone is reported for some rows only, either as once, few or many, or as a class for expanded clones.

clone_size	v_call	j_call	d_call	cdr3_aa	cdr3_nt
once	TRBV5-1	TRBJ2-5	TRBD2	CASSLGLAGTQETQYF	TGCGCCAGCAGCTTGGGGCTAGCGGGAACACAAGAGACCCAGTACTTC
NA	TRBV5-5	TRBJ1-5	TRBD1	CASSPDRALISNQPQHF	TGTGCCAGCAGCCCGGACAGGGCCCTCATTAGCAATCAGCCCCAGCATTTT
NA	TRBV19	TRBJ2-4	TRBD1	CASSSRWTGRIGIIQYF	TGTGCCAGTAGTTCACGGTGGACAGGGCGGATTGGAATCATTCAGTACTTC
few	TRBV5-5	TRBJ2-7	NA	CASSFRAFGYEQYF	TGTGCCAGCAGCTTCCGGGCCTTTGGGTACGAGCAGTACTTC
NA	TRBV5-4	TRBJ1-3	NA	CASSASRWTSGNTIYF	TGTGCCAGCAGCGCCAGCAGGTGGACCTCTGGAAACACCATATATTTT
NA	TRBV14	TRBJ2-7	NA	CASSLNRAYEQYF	TGTGCCAGCAGCCTGAACAGGGCCTACGAGCAGTACTTC
NA	TRBV5-1	TRBJ2-7	TRBD1	CASSLEGTGSYEQYF	TGCGCCAGCAGCTTGGAAGGGACAGGGTCCTACGAGCAGTACTTC
NA	TRBV21-1	TRBJ2-7	NA	CASSKGPQPTYEQYF	TGTGCCAGCAGCAAAGGTCCTCAACCAACCTACGAGCAGTACTTC
NA	TRBV5-5	TRBJ2-3	NA	CASSLAGFVSDTQYF	TGTGCCAGCAGCTTGGCGGGATTCGTATCAGATACGCAGTATTTT
NA	TRBV5-1	TRBJ1-1	TRBD1	CASSSGQGEGTEAFF	TGCGCCAGCAGCTCGGGACAGGGTGAGGGCACTGAAGCTTTCTTT
NA	TRBV7-9	TRBJ1-6	NA	CASSRQVNSPLHF	TGTGCCAGCAGCCGACAAGTTAATTCACCCCTCCACTTT
NA	TRBV30	TRBJ1-2	NA	CASTLKGPEGYTF	TGTGCCTCGACCCTTAAGGGACCAGAGGGCTACACCTTC
few	TRBV28	TRBJ1-5	NA	CASSPPPRDSNQPQHF	TGTGCCAGCAGCCCCCCGCCCAGGGACAGCAATCAGCCCCAGCATTTT
NA	TRBV5-6	TRBJ2-3	NA	CASRVDGRTDTQYF	TGTGCCAGCAGGGTGGACGGACGCACAGATACGCAGTATTTT
NA	TRBV19	TRBJ2-1	TRBD2	CASSPEAGPYNEQFF	TGTGCCAGTAGTCCCGAAGCGGGACCGTACAATGAGCAGTTCTTC
few	TRBV6-1	TRBJ1-5	NA	CASSAGTEGWAQHF	TGTGCCAGCAGTGCAGGGACGGAGGGTTGGGCCCAGCATTTT
once	TRBV6-6	TRBJ2-3	NA	CASSYRITDTQYF	TGTGCCAGCAGTTACAGGATTACAGATACGCAGTATTTT
NA	TRBV19	TRBJ2-3	NA	CASSRPGTDTQYF	TGTGCCAGTAGTAGGCCAGGCACAGATACGCAGTATTTT
few	TRBV20-1	TRBJ1-5	TRBD1	CSAQDRAPQHF	TGCAGTGCCCAGGACAGGGCGCCCCAGCATTTT
NA	TRBV28	TRBJ1-2	TRBD1	CASSSYLGTGFEYGYTF	TGTGCCAGCAGTTCCTACCTAGGGACAGGGTTTGAATATGGCTACACCTTC
NA	TRBV6-5	TRBJ1-3	NA	CASSSPRTASGNTIYF	TGTGCCAGCAGTTCACCAAGGACAGCCTCTGGAAACACCATATATTTT
NA	TRBV27	TRBJ2-5	NA	CASSLRQRETQYF	TGTGCCAGCAGTTTAAGGCAGCGAGAGACCCAGTACTTC
NA	TRBV12-5	TRBJ1-5	TRBD1	CASGSGQPDSAQHF	TGTGCTAGTGGTTCGGGACAGCCGGATTCGGCCCAGCATTTT
NA	TRBV4-3	TRBJ2-2	NA	CASSLISGPINTGELFF	TGCGCCAGCAGCCTAATATCGGGACCAATAAACACCGGGGAGCTGTTTTTT
few	TRBV28	TRBJ1-5	TRBD1	CAADRGPTGDSNQPQHF	TGTGCCGCCGACAGGGGCCCGACGGGGGATAGCAATCAGCCCCAGCATTTT
NA	TRBV19	TRBJ1-2	NA	CASSRNPSVYGYTF	TGTGCCAGTAGCCGAAACCCCAGTGTCTATGGCTACACCTTC
NA	TRBV2	TRBJ1-5	NA	CASSDSLGPQHF	TGTGCCAGCAGTGACTCCCTGGGGCCCCAGCATTTT
NA	TRBV5-8	TRBJ1-3	TRBD1	CASSLQGSFSGNTIYF	TGTGCCAGCAGCCTACAGGGGTCGTTCTCTGGAAACACCATATATTTT
NA	TRBV18	TRBJ1-1	TRBD1	CASSQDRGEAFF	TGTGCCAGCTCGCAGGACAGGGGCGAAGCTTTCTTT
NA	TRBV4-1	TRBJ1-3	NA	CASSPTGQSSGNTIYF	TGCGCCAGCAGCCCCACCGGACAGAGCTCTGGAAACACCATATATTTT
NA	TRBV2	TRBJ1-1	NA	CASQTLMNTEAFF	TGTGCCAGCCAGACACTTATGAACACTGAAGCTTTCTTT
NA	TRBV19	TRBJ2-5	TRBD1	CASSPWDSQETQYF	TGTGCCAGTAGTCCATGGGACAGCCAAGAGACCCAGTACTTC
NA	TRBV5-1	TRBJ2-5	NA	CASSPTPATRETQYF	TGCGCCAGCAGCCCGACCCCCGCTACAAGGGAGACCCAGTACTTC
NA	TRBV5-1	TRBJ2-7	TRBD1	CASSFTGTGTEQYF	TGCGCCAGCAGCTTTACCGGGACAGGGACTGAGCAGTACTTC
NA	TRBV5-1	TRBJ2-1	TRBD2	CASSWAGREYYNEQFF	TGCGCCAGCAGCTGGGCTGGGCGGGAGTACTACAATGAGCAGTTCTTC
NA	TRBV6-6	TRBJ2-4	NA	CASSYDIQYF	TGTGCCAGCAGTTACGACATTCAGTACTTC
NA	TRBV10-3	TRBJ2-7	NA	CAISEGGSRGYEQYF	TGTGCCATCAGTGAGGGAGGAAGCAGGGGTTACGAGCAGTACTTC